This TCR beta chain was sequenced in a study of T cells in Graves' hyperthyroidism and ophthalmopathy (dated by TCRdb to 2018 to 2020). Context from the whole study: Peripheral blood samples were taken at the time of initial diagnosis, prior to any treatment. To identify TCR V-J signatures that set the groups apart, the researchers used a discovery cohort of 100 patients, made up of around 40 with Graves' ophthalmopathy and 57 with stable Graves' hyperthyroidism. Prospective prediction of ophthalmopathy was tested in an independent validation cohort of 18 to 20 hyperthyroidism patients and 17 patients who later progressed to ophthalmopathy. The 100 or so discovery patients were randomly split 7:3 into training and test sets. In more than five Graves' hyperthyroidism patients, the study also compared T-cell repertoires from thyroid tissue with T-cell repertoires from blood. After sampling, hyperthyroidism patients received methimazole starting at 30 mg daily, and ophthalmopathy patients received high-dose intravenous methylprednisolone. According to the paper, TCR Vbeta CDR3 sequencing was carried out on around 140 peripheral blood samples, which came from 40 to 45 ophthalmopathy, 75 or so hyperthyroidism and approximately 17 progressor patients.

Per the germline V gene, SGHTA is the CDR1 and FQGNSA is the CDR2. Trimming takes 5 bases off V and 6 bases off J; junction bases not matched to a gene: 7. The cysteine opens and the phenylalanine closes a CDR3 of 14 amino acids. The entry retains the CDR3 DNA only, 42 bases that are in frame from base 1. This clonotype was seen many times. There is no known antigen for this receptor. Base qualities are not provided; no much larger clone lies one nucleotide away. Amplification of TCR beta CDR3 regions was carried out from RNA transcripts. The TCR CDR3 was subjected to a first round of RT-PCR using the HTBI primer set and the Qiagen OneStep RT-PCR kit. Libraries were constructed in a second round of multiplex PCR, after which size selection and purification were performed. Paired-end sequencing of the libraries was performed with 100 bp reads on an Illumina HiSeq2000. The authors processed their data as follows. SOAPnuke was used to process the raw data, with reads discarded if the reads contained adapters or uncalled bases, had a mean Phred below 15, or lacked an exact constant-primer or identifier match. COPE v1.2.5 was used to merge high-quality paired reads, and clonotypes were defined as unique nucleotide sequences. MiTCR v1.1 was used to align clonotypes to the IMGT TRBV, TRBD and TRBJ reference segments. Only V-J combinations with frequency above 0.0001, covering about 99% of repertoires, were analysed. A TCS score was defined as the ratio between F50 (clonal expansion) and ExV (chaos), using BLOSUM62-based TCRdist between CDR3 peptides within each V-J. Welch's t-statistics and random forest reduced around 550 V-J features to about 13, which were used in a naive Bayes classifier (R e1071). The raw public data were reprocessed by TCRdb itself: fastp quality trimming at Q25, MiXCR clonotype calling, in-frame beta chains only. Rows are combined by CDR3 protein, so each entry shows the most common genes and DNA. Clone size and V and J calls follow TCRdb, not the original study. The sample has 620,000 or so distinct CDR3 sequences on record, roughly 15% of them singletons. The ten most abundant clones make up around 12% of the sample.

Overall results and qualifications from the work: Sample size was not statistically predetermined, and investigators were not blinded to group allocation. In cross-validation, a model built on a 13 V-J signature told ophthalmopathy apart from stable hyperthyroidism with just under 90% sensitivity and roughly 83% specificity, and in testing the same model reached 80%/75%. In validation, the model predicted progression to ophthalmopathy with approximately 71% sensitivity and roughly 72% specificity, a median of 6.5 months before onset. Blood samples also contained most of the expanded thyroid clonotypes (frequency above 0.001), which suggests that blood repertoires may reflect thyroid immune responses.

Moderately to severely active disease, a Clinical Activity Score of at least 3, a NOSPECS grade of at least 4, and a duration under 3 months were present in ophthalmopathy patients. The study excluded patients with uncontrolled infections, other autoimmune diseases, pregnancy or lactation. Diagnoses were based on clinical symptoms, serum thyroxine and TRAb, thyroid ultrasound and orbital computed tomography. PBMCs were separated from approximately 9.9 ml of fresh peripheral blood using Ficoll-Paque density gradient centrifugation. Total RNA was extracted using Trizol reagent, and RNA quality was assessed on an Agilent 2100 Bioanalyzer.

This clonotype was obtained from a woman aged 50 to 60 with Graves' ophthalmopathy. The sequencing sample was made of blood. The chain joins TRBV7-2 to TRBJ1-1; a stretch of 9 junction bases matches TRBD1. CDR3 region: CASSRQGGGSEAFF. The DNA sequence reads TGTGCCAGCAGCCGACAGGGGGGGGGTTCTGAAGCTTTCTTT.